This TCR beta chain came from a study of cytomegalovirus exposure and HLA in healthy donors. Germline V gene sequence: CDR1 SGHVS, CDR2 FNYEAQ. This CDR3 is 14 amino acids long. The junction had 2 bases not matched to a gene; V was cut back by 4 bases and J by 2 bases. Amplification used 60 Vbeta primers and 13 Jbeta primers. Method: immunoSEQ multiplex PCR; TCRdb's copy keeps in-frame clones and lacks some. The listing contains some 48,000 clones. Concerning this clone: Its antigen remains unknown.

The study's findings and limits: Later analysis showed TCR association rates varying by HLA locus, highest for DRB1 and lowest for HLA-C.

J is TRBJ2-7 and V is TRBV7-6; 10 bases fit TRBD2. The sequence was obtained from a male donor in good health and CMV-seropositive. Sequenced input: PBMCs. CDR3: CASSSSGGPYEQYF. CDR3 nucleotide sequence: TGTGCCAGCAGCTCTAGCGGGGGACCCTACGAGCAGTACTTC.